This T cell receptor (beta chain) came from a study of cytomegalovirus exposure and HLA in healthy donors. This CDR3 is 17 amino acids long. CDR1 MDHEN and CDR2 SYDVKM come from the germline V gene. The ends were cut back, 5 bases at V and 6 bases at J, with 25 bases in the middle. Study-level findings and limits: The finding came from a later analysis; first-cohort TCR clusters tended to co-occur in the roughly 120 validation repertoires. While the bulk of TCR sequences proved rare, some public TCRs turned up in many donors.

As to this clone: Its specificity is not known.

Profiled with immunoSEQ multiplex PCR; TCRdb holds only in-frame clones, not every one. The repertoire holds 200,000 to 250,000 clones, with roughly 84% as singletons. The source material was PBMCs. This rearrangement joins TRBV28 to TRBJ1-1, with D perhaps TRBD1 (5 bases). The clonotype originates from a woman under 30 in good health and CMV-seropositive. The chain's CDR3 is CASSPRGAGLALSEAFF. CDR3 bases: TGTGCCAGCAGTCCGCGGGGCGCGGGGCTGGCTCTCTCTGAAGCTTTCTTT.